Listed here are 17 T cell receptor beta chains from one sample, sequenced in a study of blood T cell repertoires in COVID-19. TCRdb keeps only in-frame clones here, not all; method: immunoSEQ multiplex PCR. The sample shows over 250,000 clones, roughly 90% of them seen only once. Sequenced: peripheral blood. These receptors were taken from a woman aged 70-85 years with COVID-19, enrolled during active disease.

Of note for this clone: The same CDR3 can be traced to other DNA sequences in this sample. The gene calls are TRBV6-5 and TRBJ1-2; 8 nucleotides match TRBD1. Looked up from germline, CDR1 is MNHEY and CDR2 is SVGAGI. The CDR3 runs 14 residues. The ends lost 2 bases at V and 5 bases at J; junction bases unmatched: 4. Written as DNA, the CDR3 is TGTGCCAGCAGTTACCGGACAGGGAATTATGGCTACACCTTC. Translation: CASSYRTGNYGYTF.

The rearrangement uses TRBV11-2 and TRBJ2-1, with D tentatively TRBD1 (5 bases). V was pared by 6 bases and J by 6 bases, with 15 bases between. In germline, CDR1 is SGHAT, CDR2 FQNNGV. The CDR3 has 14 residues. The CDR3 is CASSPMGLRNEQFF. The CDR3 DNA follows: TGTGCCAGCAGTCCGATGGGGCTACGCAATGAGCAGTTCTTC.

For this clone: Other DNA sequences of this sample code for an identical CDR3. The chain joins TRBV20-1 to TRBJ2-7; D is undetermined. Germline loops: CDR1 DFQATT, CDR2 SNEGSKA (reference sequence). The CDR3 has 11 residues. V lost 3 bases to trimming and J lost 4 bases, with 7 bases between them. Here the CDR3 DNA reads TGCAGTGCTAGCCGGTTATACGAGCAGTACTTC. This sequence encodes CSASRLYEQYF.

This chain connects TRBV27 to TRBJ2-5; D is undetermined. The CDR3 loop spans 15 amino acids. Trimming left V 0 bases short and J 1 base short, with 9 bases between. From germline, CDR1 is MNHEY and CDR2 SMNVEV (reference sequence). CDR3 in DNA: TGTGCCAGCAGTTTATCGATCCAGATCCAAGAGACCCAGTACTTC. Its translation: CASSLSIQIQETQYF.

The chain couples TRBV3-1 (or the pseudogene TRBV3-2) to TRBJ2-3; 8 nucleotides align to TRBD2. The CDR3 is 16 residues long. The V gene's germline CDR1 is LGHDT and CDR2 YNNKEL (reference sequence). V was pared by 2 bases and J by 0 bases, with 4 bases of the junction left unmatched. The CDR3 DNA is TGTGCCAGCAGCCAAAGCGGGGGATCTAGCACAGATACGCAGTATTTT. Its translation is CASSQSGGSSTDTQYF.

The V gene is TRBV4-3, the J gene TRBJ1-5, with D perhaps TRBD1 (5 bases). CDR3 length: 17 residues. V shed 4 bases and J shed 1 base, with 17 bases lying between them. Germline V gene data show CDR1 as LGHNA and CDR2 as YSLEER. CDR3 residues: CASSPLSPTDSNQPQHF. The CDR3 DNA reads as TGCGCCAGCAGCCCGCTTTCCCCGACAGACAGCAATCAGCCCCAGCATTTT.

This chain uses TRBV29-1 with TRBJ1-4; possibly TRBD1 for D (6 bases). V shed 2 bases and J shed 9 bases, with 10 bases lying between them. Looked up from germline, CDR1 is SQVTM and CDR2 is ANQGSEA. The CDR3 is made up of 12 amino acids. The CDR3 is CSVETGRKKLFF. In DNA, the CDR3 is TGCAGCGTTGAAACAGGGCGCAAAAAACTGTTTTTT.

The genes are TRBV24-1 and TRBJ1-2; possible D gene TRBD1, 6 bases. Trimming cost V 3 bases and J 2 bases, with 15 bases left between them. CDR1 and CDR2 (germline): KGHDR, SFDVKD. CDR3 length: 16 amino acids. The CDR3 is CATSDRNRVENYGYTF. CDR3 bases: TGTGCCACCAGTGATCGAAACAGGGTTGAAAACTATGGCTACACCTTC.

The chain carries TRBV18 and TRBJ1-1; no firm D call. This CDR3 comprises 14 residues. CDR1 is KGHSH, CDR2 LQKENI, per germline. The V end was cut by 5 bases, the J end by 1 base, with 11 bases between. CDR3 loop: CASSTTSGNTEAFF. CDR3 coding DNA: TGTGCCAGCTCAACTACCTCGGGGAACACTGAAGCTTTCTTT.

V and J are TRBV5-1 and TRBJ2-1, with 11 nucleotides matching TRBD2. Germline V CDR1 and CDR2: SGHRS, YFSETQ. CDR3 length: 15 amino acids. The J segment lost 6 bases and the V segment lost 2 bases, leaving 4 bases of the junction unmatched. The CDR3 region has the DNA TGCGCCAGCAGCTTTGGGACTAGCGGACTCAATGAGCAGTTCTTC. It specifies CASSFGTSGLNEQFF. Drawing the rest from reference TRBV5-1 and TRBJ2-1, the complete variable domain is KAGVTQTPRYLIKTRGQQVTLSCSPISGHRSVSWYQQTPGQGLQFLFEYFSETQRNKGNFPGRFSGRQFSNSRSEMNVSTLELGDSALYLCASSFGTSGLNEQFFGPGTRLTVL.

J is TRBJ1-6 and V is TRBV6-6, with D possibly TRBD1 on 5 matching bases. V was pared by 0 bases and J by 7 bases, with 13 bases between. Germline-derived CDR1 and CDR2 are MNHNY and SVGAGI (reference sequence). This CDR3 is 16 amino acids long. CDR3 sequence reads: CASSYSPHQGNSPLHF. DNA for the CDR3: TGTGCCAGCAGTTACTCCCCGCATCAGGGAAATTCACCCCTCCACTTT.

The rearrangement joins TRBV15 to TRBJ2-7; a possible D gene is TRBD1 (5 bases). The CDR3 runs to 14 residues. In germline, CDR1 is LNHNV, CDR2 YYDKDF (reference sequence). Trimming cost V 3 bases and J 12 bases, with 21 bases left between them. CDR3 loop: CATSSMATAREAYF. Written as DNA, the CDR3 is TGTGCCACCAGCAGTATGGCGACAGCCCGAGAGGCGTACTTC.

This clone was observed a single time. The chain uses TRBV7-9 and TRBJ1-4; no reliable D call. Germline CDR1 is SEHNR and CDR2 is FQNEAQ (reference sequence). This CDR3 is 15 amino acids long. Trimming removed 4 bases at V and 5 bases at J, with 14 bases between. The CDR3 DNA sequence: TGTGCCAGCAGCTCCGGCGGGAGAGAAAATGAAAAACTGTTTTTT. As protein: CASSSGGRENEKLFF.

The V gene is TRBV3-1 (or the pseudogene TRBV3-2), the J gene TRBJ1-2, with TRBD1 matching 12 bases. Germline CDR1 reads LGHDT; CDR2 reads YNNKEL (reference sequence). J was trimmed by 5 bases and V by 10 bases; bases with no gene match: 5. The CDR3 extends over 13 amino acids. CDR3 bases: TGTGCCACCTGGGGACAGGGGGCTTATGGCTACACCTTC. This sequence encodes CATWGQGAYGYTF.

The chain recombines TRBV7-9 with TRBJ2-7, with TRBD2 as a possible D gene (6 bases). Germline V gene sequence: CDR1 SEHNR, CDR2 FQNEAQ (reference sequence). This CDR3 is 13 amino acids long. Between the trimmed V and J ends, which lost 7 bases and 5 bases, there was a span of 15 bases. DNA for the CDR3: TGTGCCAGCATCGATGGGGGGTCCCACGAGCAGTACTTC. Protein: CASIDGGSHEQYF.

The chain combines TRBV12-3 or TRBV12-4 with TRBJ1-1; D is uncertain. This CDR3 has 12 amino acids. Deletions cut 11 bases from V and 2 bases from J, with 12 bases between. CDR3: CAGRRGNTEAFF. The CDR3, as DNA: TGTGCCGGAAGAAGAGGAAACACTGAAGCTTTCTTT.

The V gene is TRBV27, the J gene TRBJ1-2, with a tentative D call TRBD1 (6 bases). The CDR3 runs 16 residues. Germline V gene sequence: CDR1 MNHEY, CDR2 SMNVEV (reference sequence). With 8 bases removed from V and 4 bases from J, the gap between germline ends came to 23 bases. The CDR3 nucleotides read TGTGCCAGCGCCACCAGTTGGCAGAGAGGGGGCTATGGCTACACCTTC. This encodes CASATSWQRGGYGYTF.